Given below is one T cell receptor (beta chain) in context. The sample comes from a study of T cell changes during pregnancy in multiple sclerosis. Clones were sequenced by immunoSEQ multiplex PCR, and TCRdb holds only the in-frame ones, with some missing. In the table there are tens of thousands of clones, roughly nine tenths of which are singletons. Germline CDR1 and CDR2: SGHTA and FQGNSA. This CDR3 spans 13 amino acids. V shed 5 bases and J shed 0 bases, with 8 bases lying between them. The origin of this receptor is a female donor with multiple sclerosis, enrolled in a pregnancy study. Specimen: peripheral blood, collected after pregnancy. This chain connects TRBV7-2 to TRBJ2-7; tentatively, D is TRBD2 (5 bases). This CDR3 is CASSPAGSYEQYF. CDR3 sequence (DNA): TGTGCCAGCAGCCCCGCGGGCTCCTACGAGCAGTACTTC.